Each of the 27 T cell receptor beta chains below was sequenced from the same sample in a study of T-cell memory formation after mild COVID-19. Each CDR3 protein gets one entry after TCRdb re-called the 5' RACE reads with MiXCR. The sample includes 68,000 or so distinct CDR3 sequences, approximately 15% of them seen just once. The material sequenced was PBMCs or a T cell subset sorted from them (not recorded which). The receptors derive from an adult woman who had mild COVID-19 (a few samples of this study predate the infection). Cell type and time point are not known.

The chain carries TRBV5-1 and TRBJ2-3, with 9 positions matching TRBD2. The V and J ends lost 5 bases and 0 bases, in that order; junction bases with no gene match: 4. The CDR3 extends over 15 amino acids. Germline CDR1 SGHRS, CDR2 YFSETQ. The CDR3 coding sequence is TGCGCCAGCAGAGGAGCGGGGGGAAGCACAGATACGCAGTATTTT. This translates into CASRGAGGSTDTQYF.

The chain is built from TRBV4-2 and TRBJ2-1; D might be TRBD2 (6 bases). The V end lost 6 bases, the J end lost 6 bases, and 24 bases lay between the germline ends. Per germline, CDR1 LGHNA and CDR2 YNFKEQ. This CDR3 region has 17 residues. This CDR3 reads CASSSGDGGDFLNEQFF. The DNA of the CDR3 is TGTGCCAGCAGTTCGGGAGATGGCGGAGACTTTCTCAATGAGCAGTTCTTC.

The chain carries TRBV2 and TRBJ1-1; D not certain. V was clipped by 9 bases and J by 0 bases, with 14 bases between them. Germline assignment: CDR1 SNHLY and CDR2 FYNNEI. The CDR3 runs to 14 residues. The CDR3 loop reads CARPDPTMNTEAFF. DNA of the CDR3: TGTGCCAGACCAGACCCCACTATGAACACTGAAGCTTTCTTT.

This clonotype has just a few counts. This rearrangement joins TRBV5-5 to TRBJ2-5; D is uncertain. Germline V gene lookup returns CDR1 SGHKS and CDR2 YYEKEE (reference sequence). The CDR3 sequence is 16 residues long. Trimming took 4 bases from V and 5 from J, leaving 21 bases between them. The CDR3 sequence is CASSPLDPTPKETQYF. CDR3 DNA: TGTGCCAGCAGCCCCCTCGACCCTACTCCTAAGGAGACCCAGTACTTC. The full variable domain, with the rest looked up from reference TRBV5-5 and TRBJ2-5, is DAGVTQSPTHLIKTRGQQVTLRCSPISGHKSVSWYQQVLGQGPQFIFQYYEKEERGRGNFPDRFSARQFPNYSSELNVNALLLGDSALYLCASSPLDPTPKETQYFGPGTRLLVL.

The rearrangement links TRBV6-5 to TRBJ2-2; D possibly corresponds to TRBD1 (5 bases). Trimming took 5 bases from V and 4 from J, leaving 11 bases between them. This CDR3 is built from 14 residues. Germline values: CDR1 MNHEY, CDR2 SVGAGI. The CDR3: CASSDSRRTGELFF. CDR3 bases: TGTGCCAGCAGTGACAGTCGACGCACCGGGGAGCTGTTTTTT.

This clonotype was observed at least ten times. V is TRBV7-3 and J is TRBJ1-1, with TRBD1 identical over 7 bases. Per the germline V gene, CDR1 is SGHTA and CDR2 is FQGTGA. Trimming cost V 5 bases and J 6 bases; bases outside gene matches: 0. CDR3 length: 11 amino acids. The CDR3 loop is CASSQGAEAFF. The CDR3 DNA follows: TGTGCCAGCAGCCAGGGGGCTGAAGCTTTCTTT.

This clonotype was seen a few times. J is TRBJ2-1 and V is TRBV20-1; a possible D gene is TRBD2 (6 bases). Germline lookup yields CDR1 DFQATT and CDR2 SNEGSKA (reference sequence). The length of the CDR3 is 16 residues. V was cut by 0 bases and J by 3 bases, with 15 bases left in between. The CDR3 spells CSARDLERALYNEQFF. The CDR3, as DNA: TGCAGTGCTAGAGACCTAGAGCGGGCCCTCTACAATGAGCAGTTCTTC.

This clonotype was seen a handful of times. This chain links TRBV12-3 or TRBV12-4 with TRBJ1-1; D uncertain. V lost 5 bases and J lost 0, with 16 bases in between. The CDR3 length is 16 residues. The CDR3 bases are TGTGCCAGCAGTGCCCCGGCGGGAAGGATGAACACTGAAGCTTTCTTT. Translated: CASSAPAGRMNTEAFF.

This sequence joins TRBV4-1 and TRBJ2-4; 16 bases fit TRBD2. Looked up from germline, CDR1 is MGHRA and CDR2 is YSYEKL. Germline trimming cut 4 bases from V and 0 bases from J; bases unmatched to any gene: 3. This CDR3 region has 18 residues. CDR3 DNA: TGCGCCAGCAGCCTGGGACTAGCGGGGGGGATAGCCAAAAACATTCAGTACTTC. This sequence encodes CASSLGLAGGIAKNIQYF.

This clonotype was picked up many times. The rearrangement joins TRBV4-3 to TRBJ2-1, with TRBD2 identical over 8 bases. The CDR3 is made up of 15 amino acids. CDR1 is LGHNA, CDR2 YSLEER, per germline. After removal of 0 bases from V and 4 bases from J, the junction contained 2 bases not matched to a gene. CDR3 sequence: CASSQEREVYNEQFF. CDR3 DNA: TGCGCCAGCAGCCAAGAGCGGGAGGTATACAATGAGCAGTTCTTC.

A few counts support this clonotype. The genes are TRBV9 and TRBJ1-1; 9 bases align to TRBD1. With 3 bases clipped from V and 4 bases from J, the junction kept 4 bases outside the gene matches. The CDR3 covers 14 residues. CDR1 and CDR2 (germline): SGDLS, YYNGEE. The CDR3 DNA follows: TGTGCCAGCAGCGGACAGGGGGAGAGCACTGAAGCTTTCTTT. Protein: CASSGQGESTEAFF.

V is TRBV4-2 and J is TRBJ2-4, with D perhaps TRBD1 or TRBD2 (5 bases each). The V end was cut by 4 bases, the J end by 3 bases, with 28 bases between. Per germline, CDR1 LGHNA and CDR2 YNFKEQ. CDR3 length: 20 amino acids. The CDR3 region is CASSPISNSGAKDGKNIQYF. CDR3 nucleotides: TGTGCCAGCAGCCCCATAAGTAACTCCGGGGCAAAAGATGGCAAAAACATTCAGTACTTC.

This chain connects TRBV7-9 to TRBJ2-2, with 7 positions matching TRBD1. CDR3 length: 15 amino acids. Germline loops: CDR1 SEHNR, CDR2 FQNEAQ (reference sequence). Unmatched junction bases numbered 2, after V lost 4 bases and J lost 0 bases. The CDR3 coding sequence is TGTGCCAGCAGCTCGACAGGGCCGAACACCGGGGAGCTGTTTTTT. As protein: CASSSTGPNTGELFF.

This sequence joins TRBV12-3 or TRBV12-4 and TRBJ2-1; TRBD2 might be the D (6 bases). This CDR3 has 19 residues. With 8 bases removed from V and 2 bases from J, the gap between germline ends came to 28 bases. The CDR3 DNA sequence: TGTGCCAGCCGACCTTGGTCTAGCGAAGATTTATTGGCCTACAATGAGCAGTTCTTC. Protein sequence: CASRPWSSEDLLAYNEQFF.

The rearrangement joins TRBV11-2 to TRBJ2-3; 8 bases fit TRBD2. CDR1 is SGHAT, CDR2 FQNNGV, per germline. With 6 bases clipped from V and 1 base from J, the junction kept 6 bases outside the gene matches. The CDR3 is 15 amino acids. DNA for the CDR3: TGTGCCAGCAGTCCCTACGGGGGGGGCACAGATACGCAGTATTTT. This translates into CASSPYGGGTDTQYF.

V and J are TRBV13 and TRBJ1-4; D gene uncertain. Trimming took 5 bases from V and 0 from J, leaving 19 bases between them. Germline CDR1 reads PRHDT; CDR2 reads FYEKMQ (reference sequence). CDR3 length: 18 amino acids. The CDR3 loop is CASSEGRERISTNEKLFF. For the CDR3, the DNA is TGTGCCAGCAGCGAAGGGAGGGAGCGAATTTCAACTAATGAAAAACTGTTTTTT.

The chain is built from TRBV29-1 and TRBJ1-1; D call uncertain. V dropped 2 bases and J dropped 1 base, with 8 bases sitting between them. CDR1 and CDR2 (germline): SQVTM, ANQGSEA. The CDR3 contains 13 residues. The CDR3 DNA reads TGCAGCGTTGAAATTGGCACGAACACTGAAGCTTTCTTT. Its protein is CSVEIGTNTEAFF.

This clonotype has more than one count but fewer than ten. This chain links TRBV7-9 with TRBJ2-7, with D perhaps being TRBD1 or TRBD2 (5 bases each). The V end lost 5 bases, the J end lost 6 bases, and 20 bases lay between the germline ends. The CDR3 contains 15 residues. Germline V gives CDR1 SEHNR, CDR2 FQNEAQ (reference sequence). The CDR3 loop is CASSPTGGPMGEQYF. The CDR3 region has the DNA TGTGCCAGCAGCCCTACAGGAGGTCCTATGGGCGAGCAGTACTTC.

A few counts support this clonotype. This chain connects TRBV12-3 or TRBV12-4 to TRBJ2-5, with TRBD2 identical over 8 bases. The CDR3 totals 15 residues. V shed 5 bases and J 3 bases; nucleotides not matched to a gene: 8. The CDR3 DNA is TGTGCCAGCAGTCCTCTAGCGGGTGACGAAGAGACCCAGTACTTC. This sequence encodes CASSPLAGDEETQYF.

To note about this clonotype: At one boundary the junction diverges from the germline segment, which might be a read error. This chain connects TRBV20-1 to TRBJ2-5; TRBD1 matches 10 bases. The germline V gene encodes CDR1 DFQATT and CDR2 SNEGSKA (reference sequence). CDR3 length: 17 residues. The CDR3 spells CSARGDDRGPTQETKYF. CDR3 in DNA: TGCAGTGCTAGAGGCGACGACAGGGGGCCGACTCAAGAGACCAAGTACTTC.

The chain links TRBV29-1 to TRBJ2-7; 8 nucleotides agree with TRBD2. Per germline, CDR1 SQVTM and CDR2 ANQGSEA. The CDR3 contains 14 residues. With 2 bases clipped from V and 6 bases from J, the junction kept 9 bases outside the gene matches. The CDR3 DNA follows: TGCAGCGTTGAATGGGCGGGAGGAAGCCTCGAGCAGTACTTC. Amino acids: CSVEWAGGSLEQYF.

This clonotype was counted a few times. Germline is not matched at one junction end, which may reflect a read error. The chain recombines TRBV2 with TRBJ1-1; 8 positions agree with TRBD1. The CDR3 totals 14 residues. The germline V gene has CDR1 SNHLY and CDR2 FYNNEI. The CDR3 sequence: CASREGTGGAEAFF. In nucleotides, the CDR3 is TGTGCCAGCAGGGAAGGGACAGGCGGCGCTGAAGCTTTCTTT.

The rearrangement uses TRBV19 and TRBJ2-7, with D maybe TRBD1 (5 bases). CDR3 length: 11 residues. Between the trimmed V and J ends, which lost 7 bases and 3 bases, there was a span of 7 bases. Germline V gene sequence: CDR1 LNHDA, CDR2 SQIVND (reference sequence). The CDR3 is CASTGCYEQYF. CDR3 DNA sequence: TGTGCCAGTACAGGGTGCTACGAGCAGTACTTC.

This clonotype appeared a few times. The chain uses TRBV4-1 and TRBJ2-7, with TRBD2 matching over 9 bases. The trim removed 4 bases at V and 2 bases at J, leaving 9 bases unmatched. Per the germline V gene, CDR1 is MGHRA and CDR2 is YSYEKL. This CDR3 is built from 16 residues. The CDR3 bases are TGCGCCAGCAGCCTTTCAGCGGGGGGCAGCGCCTACGAGCAGTACTTC. This gives the protein CASSLSAGGSAYEQYF.

This rearrangement joins TRBV7-6 to TRBJ2-5; 10 bases fit TRBD2. The trim removed 2 bases at V and 1 base at J, leaving 7 bases unmatched. Germline V gene lookup returns CDR1 SGHVS and CDR2 FNYEAQ. The CDR3 has 17 amino acids. The CDR3 DNA follows: TGTGCCAGCAGCTTACATATCGGGACTAGCGCCCAAGAGACCCAGTACTTC. It yields the protein CASSLHIGTSAQETQYF.

V is TRBV4-2 and J is TRBJ1-2; D may be TRBD1 (6 bases). CDR3 size: 14 residues. CDR1 is LGHNA and CDR2 is YNFKEQ in the germline V gene. Trimming left V 1 base short and J 8 bases short, with 14 bases between. The CDR3 here is CASSQVEGGEGYTF. The DNA for the CDR3 is TGTGCCAGCAGCCAAGTTGAGGGGGGTGAGGGCTACACCTTC.

The chain combines TRBV6-5 with TRBJ1-1; 7 bases fit TRBD1. Per the germline V gene, CDR1 is MNHEY and CDR2 is SVGAGI. This CDR3 region has 14 residues. V shed 5 bases and J 0 bases; nucleotides not matched to a gene: 3. The CDR3 bases are TGTGCCAGCAGTGAACAGGGGATGAACACTGAAGCTTTCTTT. It translates to CASSEQGMNTEAFF.